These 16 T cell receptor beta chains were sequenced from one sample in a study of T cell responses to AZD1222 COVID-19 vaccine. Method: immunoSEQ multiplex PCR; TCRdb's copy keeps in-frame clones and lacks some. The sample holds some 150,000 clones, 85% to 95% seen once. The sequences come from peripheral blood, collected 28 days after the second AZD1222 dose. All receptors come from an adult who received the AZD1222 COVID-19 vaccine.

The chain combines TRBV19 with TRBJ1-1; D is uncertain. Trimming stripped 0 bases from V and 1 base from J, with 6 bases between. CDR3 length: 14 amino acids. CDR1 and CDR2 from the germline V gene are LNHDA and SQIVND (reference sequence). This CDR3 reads CASSIEVPNTEAFF. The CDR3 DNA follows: TGTGCCAGTAGTATAGAGGTACCGAACACTGAAGCTTTCTTT.

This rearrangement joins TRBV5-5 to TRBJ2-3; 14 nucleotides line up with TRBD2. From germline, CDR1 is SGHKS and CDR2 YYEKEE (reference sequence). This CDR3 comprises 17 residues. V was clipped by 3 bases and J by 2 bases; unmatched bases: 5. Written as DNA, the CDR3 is TGTGCCAGCAGCTGGAGACTAGCGGGGGGGACCACAGATACGCAGTATTTT. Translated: CASSWRLAGGTTDTQYF.

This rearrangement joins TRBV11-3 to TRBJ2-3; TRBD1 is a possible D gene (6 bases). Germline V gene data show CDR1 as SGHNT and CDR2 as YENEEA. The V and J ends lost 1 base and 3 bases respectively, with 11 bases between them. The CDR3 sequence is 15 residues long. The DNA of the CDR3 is TGTGCCAGCAGCTTAGGCGGCCAGGGGACAGATACGCAGTATTTT. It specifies CASSLGGQGTDTQYF.

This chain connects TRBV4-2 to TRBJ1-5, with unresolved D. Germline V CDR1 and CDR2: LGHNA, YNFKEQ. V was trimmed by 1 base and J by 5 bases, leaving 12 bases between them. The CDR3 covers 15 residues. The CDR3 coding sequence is TGTGCCAGCAGCCAAGGCGGGCAGATTGATCAGCCCCAGCATTTT. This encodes CASSQGGQIDQPQHF.

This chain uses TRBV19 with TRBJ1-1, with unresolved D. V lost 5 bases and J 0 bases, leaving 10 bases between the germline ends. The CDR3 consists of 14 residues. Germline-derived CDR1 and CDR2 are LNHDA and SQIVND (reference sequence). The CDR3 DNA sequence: TGTGCCAGTAGTCGGTTGGATCTGAACACTGAAGCTTTCTTT. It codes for CASSRLDLNTEAFF.

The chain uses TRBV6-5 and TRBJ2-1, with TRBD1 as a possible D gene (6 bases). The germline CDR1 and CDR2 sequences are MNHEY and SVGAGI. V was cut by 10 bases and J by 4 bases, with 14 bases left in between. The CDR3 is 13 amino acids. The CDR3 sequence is CATTDRIYNEQFF. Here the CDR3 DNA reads TGTGCCACCACAGACAGGATATACAATGAGCAGTTCTTC.

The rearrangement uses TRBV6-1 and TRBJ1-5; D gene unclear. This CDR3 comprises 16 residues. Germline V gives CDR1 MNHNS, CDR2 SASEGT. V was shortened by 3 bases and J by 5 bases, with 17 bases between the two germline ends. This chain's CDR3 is CASSDNRLRVYQPQHF. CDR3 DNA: TGTGCCAGCAGTGATAACCGGTTAAGGGTCTATCAGCCCCAGCATTTT.

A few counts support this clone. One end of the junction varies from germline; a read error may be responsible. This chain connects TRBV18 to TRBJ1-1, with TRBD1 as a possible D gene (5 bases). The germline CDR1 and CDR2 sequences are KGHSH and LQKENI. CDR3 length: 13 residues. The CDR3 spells CASSPARVQGSAW. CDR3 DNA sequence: TGTGCCAGCTCACCAGCCCGGGTTCAGGGAAGTGCTTGG.

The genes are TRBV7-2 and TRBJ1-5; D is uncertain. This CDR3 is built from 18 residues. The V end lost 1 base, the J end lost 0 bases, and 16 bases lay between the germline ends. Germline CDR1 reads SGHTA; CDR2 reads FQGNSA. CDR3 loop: CASSLGGTDLYSNQPQHF. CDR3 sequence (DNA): TGTGCCAGCAGCTTAGGTGGTACCGACCTTTATAGCAATCAGCCCCAGCATTTT.

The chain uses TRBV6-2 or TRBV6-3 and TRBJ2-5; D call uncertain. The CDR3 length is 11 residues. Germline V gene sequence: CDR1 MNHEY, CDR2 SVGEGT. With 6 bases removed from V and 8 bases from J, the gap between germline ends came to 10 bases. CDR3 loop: CASSPGPTQYF. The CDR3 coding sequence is TGTGCCAGCAGCCCTGGACCAACCCAGTACTTC.

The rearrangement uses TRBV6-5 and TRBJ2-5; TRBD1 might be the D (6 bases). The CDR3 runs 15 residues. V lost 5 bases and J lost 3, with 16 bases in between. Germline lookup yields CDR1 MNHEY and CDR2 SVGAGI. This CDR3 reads CASSPPGHLEETQYF. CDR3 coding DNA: TGTGCCAGCAGTCCCCCGGGACACCTAGAAGAGACCCAGTACTTC.

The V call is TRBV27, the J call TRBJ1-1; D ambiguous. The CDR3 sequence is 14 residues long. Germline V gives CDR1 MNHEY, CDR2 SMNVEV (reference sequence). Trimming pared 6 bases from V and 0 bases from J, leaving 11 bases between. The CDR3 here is CASRAGVMNTEAFF. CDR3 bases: TGTGCCAGCAGGGCCGGGGTCATGAACACTGAAGCTTTCTTT.

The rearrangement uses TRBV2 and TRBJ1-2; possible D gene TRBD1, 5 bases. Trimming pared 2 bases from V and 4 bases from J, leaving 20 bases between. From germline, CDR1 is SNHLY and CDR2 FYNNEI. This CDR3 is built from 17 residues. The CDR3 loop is CASSEWSFRGQTYGYTF. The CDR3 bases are TGTGCCAGCAGTGAATGGAGCTTCCGGGGCCAGACCTATGGCTACACCTTC.

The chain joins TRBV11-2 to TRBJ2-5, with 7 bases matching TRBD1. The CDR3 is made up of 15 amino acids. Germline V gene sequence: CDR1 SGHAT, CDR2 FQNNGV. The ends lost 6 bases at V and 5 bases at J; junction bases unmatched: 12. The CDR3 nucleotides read TGTGCCAGCAGGATGCCGGGACAGCGTGCGGAGACCCAGTACTTC. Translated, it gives CASRMPGQRAETQYF.

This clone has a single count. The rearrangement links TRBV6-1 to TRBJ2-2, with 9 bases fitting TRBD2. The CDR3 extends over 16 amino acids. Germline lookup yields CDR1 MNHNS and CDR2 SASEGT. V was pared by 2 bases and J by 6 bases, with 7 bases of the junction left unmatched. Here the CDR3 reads CASSEPRGLAPGELFF. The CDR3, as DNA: TGTGCCAGCAGTGAACCCCGGGGACTAGCTCCCGGGGAGCTGTTTTTT.

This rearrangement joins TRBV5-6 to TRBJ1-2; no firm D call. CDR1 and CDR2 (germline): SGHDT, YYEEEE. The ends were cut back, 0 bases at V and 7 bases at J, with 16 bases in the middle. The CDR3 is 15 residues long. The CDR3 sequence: CASSLEIARTAGYTF. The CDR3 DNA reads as TGTGCCAGCAGCTTGGAAATCGCCCGAACGGCTGGCTACACCTTC.